Listed below are T cell receptor beta chains from one sample, sequenced in a study of blood T cell repertoires in COVID-19. Some clones are missing from TCRdb's copy, which holds only in-frame ones; the method was immunoSEQ multiplex PCR. Seen here are more than 150,000 clones, roughly four fifths observed once, and the top ten hold 5.5% to 7.5%. The source material was peripheral blood. These receptors were collected from a human donor in a cohort sampled during active COVID-19. Both conserved end residues are part of each CDR3. A D gene is named only where the DNA matches it firmly.

j_gene | v_gene | d_gene | CDR3aa | CDR3nt
TRBJ2-7 | TRBV6-6 | TRBD2 | CASSPGLGLSSEQYF | TGTGCCAGCAGCCCAGGACTAGGTTTGAGCTCCGAGCAGTACTTC
TRBJ1-4 | TRBV25-1 | TRBD1 | CASSEPRGPANEKLFF | TGTGCCAGCAGTGAACCGAGGGGGCCCGCTAATGAAAAACTGTTTTTT
TRBJ2-5 | TRBV11-2 | . | CASSLALALLGTQYF | TGTGCCAGCAGCTTAGCTCTAGCCCTTTTGGGGACCCAGTACTTC
TRBJ1-3 | TRBV6-2/TRBV6-3 | TRBD1 | CASSRGPPDRGSGNTIYF | TGTGCCAGCAGTAGAGGACCCCCGGACAGGGGATCTGGAAACACCATATATTTT
TRBJ2-3 | TRBV3-1/TRBV3-2 | TRBD2 | CASSQLSSGASTDTQYF | TGTGCCAGCAGCCAGCTTTCTAGCGGGGCCAGCACAGATACGCAGTATTTT
TRBJ2-5 | TRBV12-5 | TRBD1 | CASGPPTGGQETQYF | TGTGCTAGTGGTCCCCCGACAGGGGGCCAAGAGACCCAGTACTTC
TRBJ1-2 | TRBV4-1 | TRBD1 | CASSQDEGTGGGYTF | TGCGCCAGCAGCCAAGACGAGGGGACAGGGGGTGGCTACACCTTC
TRBJ1-6 | TRBV5-1 | TRBD1 | CASSLRTGDSPLHF | TGCGCCAGCAGCTTGAGGACAGGGGATTCACCCCTCCACTTT
TRBJ2-6 | TRBV7-9 | TRBD1 | CASSWTGGSGANVLTF | TGTGCCAGCAGCTGGACAGGGGGCTCTGGGGCCAACGTCCTGACTTTC
TRBJ1-2 | TRBV20-1 | TRBD1 | CSANRGSGYTF | TGCAGTGCTAACAGGGGGTCCGGCTACACCTTC
TRBJ1-6 | TRBV10-3 | TRBD1 | CAISDNRGAMSLHF | TGTGCCATCAGTGATAACAGGGGAGCTATGTCCCTCCACTTT
TRBJ1-2 | TRBV29-1 | TRBD1 | CSVGQGAEGYTF | TGCAGCGTTGGCCAGGGGGCGGAAGGCTACACCTTC
TRBJ2-1 | TRBV5-1 | TRBD2 | CASSLERGSGNEQFF | TGCGCCAGCAGCTTGGAGCGGGGGTCCGGCAATGAGCAGTTCTTC
TRBJ2-7 | TRBV30 | . | CAWSVQSSYEQYF | TGTGCCTGGAGTGTACAGAGCTCCTACGAGCAGTACTTC
TRBJ2-1 | TRBV6-5 | TRBD2 | CASRRLAESNEQFF | TGTGCCAGCAGGAGACTAGCGGAATCGAATGAGCAGTTCTTC